The present entry profiles one T cell receptor (beta chain) with its context. Its antigen target is currently unknown. Base qualities are not recorded, but no much larger clone differs from it by a single base. TCRbeta CDR3 regions were amplified from genomic DNA by means of the immunoSEQ Assay, a bias-controlled multiplex PCR. The authors processed their data as follows. The number of nucleated cells in each sample was estimated by amplification of reference gene primers within the assay. To quantify the absolute abundance of each unique TCRbeta CDR3 rearrangement, sequence reads were collapsed and filtered. For each sample, productive Simpson clonality was calculated as the square root of Simpson's diversity index over productive rearrangements. TCRdb retrieved this table from immuneACCESS and kept in-frame rearrangements only. Not all clones are present; in checked studies, unresolved V genes account for under half, and no reason is known for the remainder. For V, J and clone size, that table is used; D and trimming come from the DNA. The sample yields 70,000 to 95,000 clones; 85% were counted once. The leading ten clones occupy over 15% of the sample.

The sample is drawn from a study of blood T cell repertoires in COVID-19 (dated by TCRdb to 2018 to 2021). As for the study more broadly: The collaborator samples originated in the United States, Italy and Spain and spanned the acute and convalescent phases of COVID-19. Sample metadata almost always included a de-identified subject ID, COVID-19 status, age in years and sex. The samples were drawn from two sources: the first 160 participants of the ongoing ImmuneRACE study, and approximately 1,300 subjects contributed by 6 global collaborators. Where available, HLA class I and class II types were taken from metadata supplied by the sample provider and were not determined by assay-based typing. The repertoires were released in a freely available public database intended as a resource for research on the immune response to SARS-CoV-2. The prospective study material was composed of cDNA or gDNA derived from T cells, B-cell-depleted T cells, or PBMCs. Deeply sampled blood TCRbeta repertoires from subjects exposed to, actively infected with, or recovered from COVID-19 were included in the dataset.

Each collaborating institution followed its own protocols to collect whole blood in K2EDTA tubes. For TCRbeta analysis, collaborator samples were shipped as frozen whole blood, as isolated PBMCs, or as DNA extracted from either sample type. The investigation overall reported the following: How much clinical and demographic metadata was included differed by source and by participant, and the metadata was provided uncurated.

The TCR was taken from an elderly man with active or convalescent COVID-19. The source material was peripheral blood.

The CDR3 reads CASSLEPGGRDTQYF. The bases read TGTGCCAGCAGTTTAGAGCCAGGGGGCAGAGATACGCAGTATTTT. The chain was built from TRBV28 and TRBJ2-3, with 8 bases matching TRBD1. From the cysteine up to the phenylalanine, the CDR3 has a length of 15 residues. CDR3 DNA is the only sequence kept; it has 45 bases, read in frame from the first base. The germline V gene provides CDR1 MDHEN and CDR2 SYDVKM. V is pruned by 2 bases and J by 5 bases, leaving 6 bases of the junction without a gene match.